A single sample is the source of the 19 T cell receptor beta chains below, sequenced in a study of T cell repertoires in cytomegalovirus infection (dated by TCRdb to between 2018 and 2021). TCRdb shows the sequencer as Illumina HiSeq 1500. Starting from the raw public reads, TCRdb applied fastp trimming at Q25, assembled clones with MiXCR and retained in-frame beta chains. Rows matching on CDR3 protein sequence are summarized as one entry with the most common DNA and genes. This sample has approximately 700,000 distinct CDR3 sequences in its table, and roughly 36% of those were observed once. The biggest ten clones account for under 3.5% of the sample. Material: PBMCs. The source of these receptors is a human donor in good health (CMV status not recorded). Some clones in this sample may be carry-over from other donors' samples.

The gene calls are TRBV27 and TRBJ1-6, with D maybe TRBD1 (6 bases). CDR3 size: 19 residues. Trimming cost V 4 bases and J 0 bases, with 19 bases left between them. Germline CDR1 reads MNHEY; CDR2 reads SMNVEV (reference sequence). CDR3 amino acids: CASSSFGTHGFSYNSPLHF. In nucleotides, the CDR3 is TGTGCCAGCAGTTCCTTCGGGACACACGGCTTCTCCTATAATTCACCCCTCCACTTT.

The chain joins TRBV27 to TRBJ2-1; D is possibly TRBD1 or TRBD2 (5 bases each). Trimming removed 3 bases from V and 5 bases from J, with 8 bases in between. Germline assignment: CDR1 MNHEY and CDR2 SMNVEV (reference sequence). This CDR3 spans 13 amino acids. CDR3 sequence: CASSFGANNEQFF. Here the CDR3 DNA reads TGTGCCAGCAGTTTCGGGGCGAACAATGAGCAGTTCTTC.

J is TRBJ1-5 and V is TRBV6-6; 9 positions match TRBD1. Germline V lookup: CDR1 MNHNY, CDR2 SVGAGI (reference sequence). Losses at the gene ends were 5 bases for V and 7 bases for J; bases not matched to a gene: 6. The CDR3 extends over 14 amino acids. CDR3 loop: CASSLTDRGQPQHF. CDR3 DNA sequence: TGTGCCAGCAGTCTAACGGACAGGGGCCAGCCCCAGCATTTT.

V is TRBV10-3 and J is TRBJ2-3, with 8 bases identical to TRBD2. In germline, CDR1 is ENHRY, CDR2 SYGVKD. The CDR3 extends over 16 amino acids. V shed 11 bases, J shed 5 bases, and the junction held 18 bases outside the gene matches. Here the CDR3 reads CAPGGGGVEREDTQYF. CDR3 DNA: TGTGCCCCCGGGGGGGGGGGGGTGGAGAGAGAAGATACGCAGTATTTT.

The sample holds a few counts of this clonotype. The chain recombines TRBV5-4 with TRBJ1-1; tentatively, D is TRBD1 (5 bases). Trimming pared 0 bases from V and 4 bases from J, leaving 13 bases between. The CDR3 covers 15 residues. Germline loops: CDR1 SGHNT, CDR2 YYREEE (reference sequence). The CDR3 loop is CASSLVGVGVTEAFF. For the CDR3, the DNA is TGTGCCAGCAGCTTGGTGGGGGTAGGGGTCACTGAAGCTTTCTTT.

The chain combines TRBV4-1 with TRBJ2-1; 10 nucleotides align to TRBD2. Germline V gene lookup returns CDR1 MGHRA and CDR2 YSYEKL. Trimming cost V 6 bases and J 9 bases; bases outside gene matches: 11. CDR3 length: 15 amino acids. The CDR3 protein is CASSLAGVLTIEQFF. The CDR3, as DNA: TGCGCCAGCAGTCTAGCGGGGGTCCTTACAATTGAGCAGTTCTTC.

This clonotype was detected a few times. This chain uses TRBV12-3 or TRBV12-4 with TRBJ2-1; no reliable D call. Trimming cost V 1 base and J 8 bases, with 6 bases left between them. CDR3 length equals 12 residues. CDR3 sequence reads: CASSLDRYEQFF. As DNA, the CDR3 is TGTGCCAGCAGTTTAGACAGATATGAGCAGTTCTTC.

V gene TRBV20-1 combines with J gene TRBJ2-1; TRBD2 matches at 10 bases. Germline trimming cut 0 bases from V and 7 bases from J; bases unmatched to any gene: 18. Germline values: CDR1 DFQATT, CDR2 SNEGSKA (reference sequence). The CDR3 has 19 residues. The CDR3 loop is CSARDPRRGERGGRNEQFF. For the CDR3, the DNA is TGCAGTGCTAGAGATCCCCGACGGGGCGAGCGGGGGGGCAGGAATGAGCAGTTCTTC.

This clonotype was observed once. As DNA, the CDR3 is TGCGCCAGCAGCCACCCCGTTCGGGACTCCCAAGAGACCCAGTACTTC. Its translation is CASSHPVRDSQETQYF. The chain joins TRBV4-1 to TRBJ2-5, with D perhaps matching TRBD2 (6 bases). Germline V gives CDR1 MGHRA, CDR2 YSYEKL. Between the trimmed V and J ends, which lost 3 bases and 1 base, there was a span of 15 bases. This CDR3 is 16 amino acids long.

The table lists this clonotype with a few counts. This chain joins TRBV20-1 and TRBJ2-7; TRBD2 matches at 11 bases. V shed 3 bases, J shed 2 bases, and the junction held 0 bases outside the gene matches. The germline V gene has CDR1 DFQATT and CDR2 SNEGSKA (reference sequence). CDR3 length: 13 residues. The CDR3 DNA sequence: TGCAGTGCTAGGACTAGCGGGACCTACGAGCAGTACTTC. It yields the protein CSARTSGTYEQYF.

In its sample, this clonotype was seen many times. The V gene is TRBV7-2, the J gene TRBJ2-3; 9 bases fit TRBD2. V lost 1 base and J lost 0; bases outside the gene matches: 2. Germline V gene sequence: CDR1 SGHTA, CDR2 FQGNSA. The CDR3 covers 16 residues. CDR3 in DNA: TGTGCCAGCAGCTTAGAGGGACTAGCCAGCACAGATACGCAGTATTTT. The encoded protein is CASSLEGLASTDTQYF.

The gene calls are TRBV28 and TRBJ1-6; D unclear. From germline, CDR1 is MDHEN and CDR2 SYDVKM. The V end was cut by 7 bases, the J end by 10 bases, with 14 bases between. This CDR3 contains 13 residues. The CDR3 nucleotides read TGTGCCAGCATCGCGTTGGGTGCGTCACCCCTCCACTTT. This codes for CASIALGASPLHF.

This clonotype was found a few times. The rearrangement joins TRBV6-5 to TRBJ2-3; possible D gene TRBD2, 6 bases. Germline V gene lookup returns CDR1 MNHEY and CDR2 SVGAGI. The CDR3 runs to 13 residues. Trimming cost V 5 bases and J 6 bases, with 12 bases left between them. The CDR3 sequence is CASSAPGVDTQYF. The CDR3 DNA reads TGTGCCAGCAGTGCCCCGGGGGTGGATACGCAGTATTTT.

This clonotype was recorded a few times. The CDR3 DNA sequence: TGTGCCAGCAGTCCAGTAGAGGCACCCTACGAGCAGTACTTC. Translated, it gives CASSPVEAPYEQYF. The V gene is TRBV27, the J gene TRBJ2-7; no clear D. This CDR3 region has 14 residues. The germline V gene encodes CDR1 MNHEY and CDR2 SMNVEV (reference sequence). Between the trimmed V and J ends, which lost 5 bases and 2 bases, there was a span of 13 bases.

This clonotype was picked up many times. The chain joins TRBV7-9 to TRBJ1-2; perhaps TRBD1 as D (5 bases). Germline values: CDR1 SEHNR, CDR2 FQNEAQ (reference sequence). CDR3 length equals 12 residues. Deletions cut 4 bases from V and 7 bases from J, with 10 bases between. The chain's CDR3 is CASSSREGGYTF. The CDR3 nucleotides read TGTGCCAGCAGCTCCAGGGAGGGTGGCTACACCTTC. The whole variable domain, remainder taken from reference TRBV7-9 and TRBJ1-2, is DTGVSQNPRHKITKRGQNVTFRCDPISEHNRLYWYRQTLGQGPEFLTYFQNEAQLEKSRLLSDRFSAERPKGSFSTLEIQRTEQGDSAMYLCASSSREGGYTFGSGTRLTVV.

This clonotype was picked up a small number of times. The V and J genes are TRBV7-2 and TRBJ2-3, with D hard to call. This CDR3 is built from 15 residues. Germline lookup yields CDR1 SGHTA and CDR2 FQGNSA. Deletions cut 1 base from V and 1 base from J, with 9 bases between. This CDR3 is CASSLEADRTDTQYF. Written as DNA, the CDR3 is TGTGCCAGCAGCTTAGAGGCTGACCGCACAGATACGCAGTATTTT.

In its sample, this clonotype was seen many times. The chain employs TRBV7-2 and TRBJ2-3; D call uncertain. Germline V gene data show CDR1 as SGHTA and CDR2 as FQGNSA. There are 16 residues in the CDR3. V dropped 1 base and J dropped 2 bases, with 13 bases sitting between them. CDR3 residues: CASSLVEKFPTDTQYF. The CDR3 DNA sequence: TGTGCCAGCAGCTTAGTAGAGAAGTTTCCCACAGATACGCAGTATTTT.

This clonotype has just a few counts. The chain has TRBV19 and TRBJ2-3, with D tentatively TRBD1 or TRBD2 (6 bases each). CDR1 is LNHDA, CDR2 SQIVND, per germline (reference sequence). The CDR3 covers 15 residues. The V and J ends lost 10 bases and 2 bases respectively, with 19 bases between them. The DNA of the CDR3 is TGTGCCACCAGGCCCGGGGGCCTGAACACAGATACGCAGTATTTT. Translating gives CATRPGGLNTDTQYF.

V and J are TRBV28 and TRBJ2-1, with D perhaps given as TRBD1 or TRBD2 (5 bases each). With 3 bases removed from V and 3 bases from J, the gap between germline ends came to 9 bases. CDR1 MDHEN and CDR2 SYDVKM come from the germline V gene. The CDR3 has 14 amino acids. The CDR3 spells CASSFGTLYNEQFF. The CDR3 DNA sequence: TGTGCCAGCAGTTTCGGGACGCTCTACAATGAGCAGTTCTTC.